These T cell receptor beta chains were read from a single sample in a study of CD8+ T cells in alopecia areata. Clones were sequenced by immunoSEQ multiplex PCR, and TCRdb holds only the in-frame ones, with some missing. Of 110,000 to 150,000 clones in the sample, about 86% were seen once. Source: CD8+ T cells sorted from blood, taken at week 4, from a patient treated with tofacitinib. Source of these receptors: a human donor with alopecia areata. Both conserved end residues are part of each CDR3. Fields, in order: clone size, D gene, J gene, V gene, CDR3 DNA, CDR3 protein. A D gene is named only where the DNA matches it firmly. The size of a clone is reported for some rows only, either as once, few or many, or as a class for expanded clones.

. . TRBJ1-6 TRBV27 TGTGCCAGCAGTACGTGGACGGGGGATAGGGCCCTCCACTTT CASSTWTGDRALHF
. TRBD1 TRBJ2-1 TRBV4-1 TGCGCCAGCAGCCAAGAGGGTGGGACAGGGGGCCAGTTGGATGAGCAGTTCTTC CASSQEGGTGGQLDEQFF
. TRBD1 TRBJ1-6 TRBV2 TGTGCCAGCAGGAACAGCCGGGACAGGGTAAACCCCCTCCACTTT CASRNSRDRVNPLHF
. . TRBJ1-1 TRBV6-5 TGTGCCAGCAGTTTAGCAGGGAACACTGAAGCTTTCTTT CASSLAGNTEAFF
. TRBD2 TRBJ2-3 TRBV29-1 TGCAGCGTTGCCGGACTAGCGGGAGGGGCAGATACGCAGTATTTT CSVAGLAGGADTQYF
. . TRBJ1-2 TRBV7-9 TGTGCCAGCAGCTCTTCGACAGGAGGTCCTGTATGGGGCTACACCTTC CASSSSTGGPVWGYTF
. TRBD1 TRBJ2-7 TRBV7-9 TGTGCCAGCAGCTCCGGGACAGGGGCGTACGAGCAGTACTTC CASSSGTGAYEQYF
. . TRBJ2-2 TRBV2 TGTGCCAGCAAGGGACAGAACACCGGGGAGCTGTTTTTT CASKGQNTGELFF
. TRBD2 TRBJ2-7 TRBV7-2 TGTGCCAGCAGCTTAGCCCCAACCCCACCGTCTGGGACTAGCGGGAGGGTCGACGAGCAGTACTTC CASSLAPTPPSGTSGRVDEQYF
. . TRBJ2-7 TRBV4-1 TGCGCCAGCAGCCAACCGGACGGTTTCTACGAGCAGTACTTC CASSQPDGFYEQYF
. . TRBJ2-1 TRBV9 TGTGCCAGCAGCGTAGAAGGGACTTGGAATGAGCAGTTCTTC CASSVEGTWNEQFF
. . TRBJ2-2 TRBV29-1 TGCAGCGTTGAAGATAACGACAAAGACACCGGGGAGCTGTTTTTT CSVEDNDKDTGELFF
. TRBD1 TRBJ2-5 TRBV7-9 TGTGCCAGCAGCTACGGGACAGGGCCACAAGAGACCCAGTACTTC CASSYGTGPQETQYF
few . TRBJ2-7 TRBV9 TGTGCCAGCAGCCCCCGAATTGGGTACGAGCAGTACTTC CASSPRIGYEQYF
. . TRBJ2-7 TRBV4-1 TGCGCCAGCAGCCAGGATTTTTCTGGCCGCTACGAGCAGTACTTC CASSQDFSGRYEQYF
. . TRBJ2-7 TRBV29-1 TGCAGCGTTGCGGCAACCGAGGAGCAGTACTTC CSVAATEEQYF
. TRBD2 TRBJ2-7 TRBV13 TGTGCCAGCAAAGAAGGACTAGCGGGGGCCTACGAGCAGTACTTC CASKEGLAGAYEQYF
. TRBD1 TRBJ1-2 TRBV6-5 TGTGCCAGCAGTTATGGACAGGACTATGGCTACACCTTC CASSYGQDYGYTF
. . TRBJ2-7 TRBV29-1 TGCAGCGCCACCAGACCGGCCTTAATGGGGGACGAGCAGTACTTC CSATRPALMGDEQYF
. . TRBJ2-7 TRBV13 TGTGCCAGCAGCCCAAACCCGGGGACGAATCACTACGAGCAGTACTTC CASSPNPGTNHYEQYF
. TRBD1 TRBJ1-1 TRBV19 TGTGCCAGTAGTATAGAGGGACAGATGAACACTGAAGCTTTCTTT CASSIEGQMNTEAFF
few . TRBJ2-3 TRBV29-1 TGCAGCGTGGAAAACACGGGACCTGTCCCAGATACGCAGTATTTT CSVENTGPVPDTQYF
. . TRBJ2-3 TRBV7-9 TGTGCCAGCAGCACTGAACAGGGTTCCACAGATACGCAGTATTTT CASSTEQGSTDTQYF
. TRBD1 TRBJ1-6 TRBV9 TGTGCCAGCAGCGAGGGGGCCAGTAATTCACCCCTCCACTTT CASSEGASNSPLHF
. . TRBJ2-7 TRBV7-9 TGTGCCAGCAGCTTAACGGTTCCTGCCGTGTACTTC CASSLTVPAVYF
. TRBD1 TRBJ2-7 TRBV27 TGTGCCAGCAGTTTCTCGGGACAGGGCTCCTACGAGCAGTACTTC CASSFSGQGSYEQYF
. . TRBJ2-3 TRBV2 TGTGCCAGCAGCGCGGAGGACTATGATACGCAGTATTTT CASSAEDYDTQYF
. . TRBJ1-1 TRBV29-1 TGCAGCGTTGAAGACATAGGTCCTGAAGCTTTCTTT CSVEDIGPEAFF
. TRBD2 TRBJ2-1 TRBV5-1 TGCGCCAGCAGCTTGACTAGCGGCTCCTACAATGAGCAGTTCTTC CASSLTSGSYNEQFF
. TRBD1 TRBJ2-1 TRBV4-1 TGCGCCAGCAGCCAAGGACAGGGGGGCGGCAATGAGCAGTTCTTC CASSQGQGGGNEQFF
. . TRBJ2-7 TRBV5-1 TGCGCCAGCAGCTTGGCCCCACAGAACGAGCAGTACTTC CASSLAPQNEQYF
once TRBD2 TRBJ2-1 TRBV27 TGTGCCAGCAGTCCCCTCGCAAATGATGCTAGCGGCTTCAATGAGCAGTTCTTC CASSPLANDASGFNEQFF
. . TRBJ2-1 TRBV13 TGTGCCAGCAGCTTAAAGGGGGAGACGTACAATGAGCAGTTCTTC CASSLKGETYNEQFF
. . TRBJ1-5 TRBV4-1 TGCGCCAGCAGCCTTTCCGGCCGACCGGACCAGCCCCAGCATTTT CASSLSGRPDQPQHF
. . TRBJ2-1 TRBV29-1 TGCAGCGACATGAGGACATCCTACAATGAGCAGTTCTTC CSDMRTSYNEQFF
once . TRBJ2-1 TRBV7-9 TGTGCCAGCAGCCCATTGTGGGACAAAAGCTCCTACAATGAGCAGTTCTTC CASSPLWDKSSYNEQFF
. TRBD1 TRBJ1-1 TRBV7-3 TGTGCCAGCAGCTTAGACAGGGAAGGCACTGAAGCTTTCTTT CASSLDREGTEAFF
. TRBD1 TRBJ2-1 TRBV29-1 TGCAGCGTTGAAGGGACAGGGGCTTGGGATGAGCAGTTCTTC CSVEGTGAWDEQFF
. . TRBJ2-7 TRBV10-3 TGTGCCATCAGTGACCCCCCGGGCGGGACCTACGAGCAGTACTTC CAISDPPGGTYEQYF
. . TRBJ2-2 TRBV27 TGTGCCAGCAGTAGAGGGTCAGTTTTGGCCGGGGAGCTGTTTTTT CASSRGSVLAGELFF
. TRBD2 TRBJ2-3 TRBV29-1 TGCAGCAGTACCGGGACTAGCGGGAATACGCAGTATTTT CSSTGTSGNTQYF
once TRBD1 TRBJ2-3 TRBV10-2 TGCGCCAGCAAGGGGGCTTCCCATCTCGCAGATACGCAGTATTTT CASKGASHLADTQYF
. . TRBJ1-6 TRBV27 TGTGCCAGCAGTTTGTTGGAGGCTTCACCCCTCCACTTT CASSLLEASPLHF
. . TRBJ2-7 TRBV15 TGTGCCACCAGCAGAGAGTCTCAGGCAGTCGAGCAGTACTTC CATSRESQAVEQYF
. . TRBJ2-3 TRBV5-1 TGCGCCAGCAGCTTGACGCGTCGAAGGACAGATACGCAGTATTTT CASSLTRRRTDTQYF
. . TRBJ2-2 TRBV2 TGTGCCAGCAGTGATGGGAGGAACACCGGGGAGCTGTTTTTT CASSDGRNTGELFF
. TRBD2 TRBJ2-3 TRBV4-1 TGCGCCAGCAGCCAAGATGGGAGGGGCCCAGATACGCAGTATTTT CASSQDGRGPDTQYF
. TRBD1 TRBJ2-1 TRBV5-4 TGTGCCAGCAGCGGGGACAGTTACAATGAGCAGTTCTTC CASSGDSYNEQFF
. . TRBJ2-3 TRBV10-3 TGTGCCATCAGTGAAGGAAGAACGGGTGCCGGAGATACGCAGTATTTT CAISEGRTGAGDTQYF
. . TRBJ2-2 TRBV27 TGTGCCAGCAGTTTACGGGGGAACACCGGGGAGCTGTTTTTT CASSLRGNTGELFF
. . TRBJ2-7 TRBV4-1 TGCGCCAGCAGCCAAGTATTAGGGGGACTCAGCTACGAGCAGTACTTC CASSQVLGGLSYEQYF
. TRBD1 TRBJ2-7 TRBV5-6 TGTGCCAGCAGCTCAATGGGACAGGGGTACGAGCAGTACTTC CASSSMGQGYEQYF
. TRBD1 TRBJ2-7 TRBV5-6 TGTGCCAGCAGCCCCGGACAGGGGGTATTCTACGAGCAGTACTTC CASSPGQGVFYEQYF
. . TRBJ2-1 TRBV5-1 TGCGCCAGCTCCGACAGATCCTCCTACAATGAGCAGTTCTTC CASSDRSSYNEQFF
. TRBD2 TRBJ2-7 TRBV5-4 TGTGCCAGCAGCCGTCGTGGGGCGGGGGATGAGCAGTACTTC CASSRRGAGDEQYF
. TRBD1 TRBJ2-7 TRBV9 TGTGCCAGCAGCGCCGGGACAGGGATAACGCGCGAGCAGTACTTC CASSAGTGITREQYF
. TRBD2 TRBJ2-1 TRBV6-6 TGTGCCAGCAGTTACCTCGCGGGAGGGGCCAATGAGCAGTTCTTC CASSYLAGGANEQFF
. . TRBJ2-7 TRBV29-1 TGCAGCGTTGTGGGGGGAGTAGCGAAGGGGTCCTACGAGCAGTACTTC CSVVGGVAKGSYEQYF
few . TRBJ2-7 TRBV4-1 TGCGCCAGCAGCCTGGGCGGACCCCTCGGGGAGCAGTACTTC CASSLGGPLGEQYF